The source of this T cell receptor (beta chain) is a study of blood T cell repertoires in COVID-19. The CDR3 runs 15 residues. Per germline, CDR1 SGHDT and CDR2 YYEEEE. Trimming stripped 1 base from V and 4 bases from J, with 14 bases between. The assay was immunoSEQ multiplex PCR, and TCRdb's table has in-frame clones only and misses some. The table includes about 160,000 clones, 92% detected once. The material sequenced was peripheral blood. The clonotype was recovered from a young man with COVID-19, enrolled during active disease. The chain links TRBV5-6 to TRBJ2-5; D not certain. As DNA, the CDR3 is TGTGCCAGCAGCTTGTTCGAGCGAATGGGAGAGACCCAGTACTTC. Translating it yields CASSLFERMGETQYF.